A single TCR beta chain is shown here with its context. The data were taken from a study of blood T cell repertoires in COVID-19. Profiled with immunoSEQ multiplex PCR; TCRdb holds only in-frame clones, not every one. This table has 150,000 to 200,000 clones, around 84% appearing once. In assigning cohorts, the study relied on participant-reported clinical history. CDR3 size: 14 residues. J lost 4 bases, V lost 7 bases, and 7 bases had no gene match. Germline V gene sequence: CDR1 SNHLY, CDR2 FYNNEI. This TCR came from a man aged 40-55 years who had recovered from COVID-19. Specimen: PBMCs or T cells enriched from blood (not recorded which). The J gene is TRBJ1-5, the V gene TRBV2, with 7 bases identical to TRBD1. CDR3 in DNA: TGTGCCAGCAACCGGGACAGACTAAATCAGCCCCAGCATTTT. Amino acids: CASNRDRLNQPQHF.